The sequence of this T cell receptor beta chain was determined in a study of cytomegalovirus exposure and HLA in healthy donors. About this clone: Its specificity is unknown.

It was with 60 Vbeta and 13 Jbeta primers that the PCR ran. The protocol was immunoSEQ multiplex PCR, while the TCRdb copy is restricted to in-frame clones and leaves out a portion. Found here are 150,000 to 200,000 clones, around 82% of them singletons; the top ten hold over 8.5%. Trimming removed 2 bases at V and 9 bases at J, with 7 bases between. Germline V gene sequence: CDR1 MNHNS, CDR2 SASEGT. This CDR3 spans 12 amino acids. Study-wide results and limits: Analysis performed later found over 15,000 TCR beta sequences associated with HLA alleles at 0.05 false discovery rate. There were some V segments, including TRBV6-2 and TRBV6-3, excluded as indistinguishable.

Material for sequencing was PBMCs. The source is a man in his fifties or sixties in good health and CMV-seropositive. This rearrangement joins TRBV6-1 to TRBJ2-2; no firm D call. The CDR3 bases are TGTGCCAGCAGTGAATTTACTAGGGAGCTGTTTTTT. Its translation: CASSEFTRELFF.